A single sample is the source of the 8 T cell receptor beta chains below, sequenced in a study of identical twins. TCRdb recomputed calls from the 5' RACE reads with MiXCR, one row per CDR3 protein. The table records about 690,000 distinct CDR3 sequences, approximately 6% of them present only once. Sequencing was done on a sample of naive T cells sorted from blood. Every receptor here comes from a man younger than 30 in good health.

In this sample, this clonotype turned up many times. The chain is built from TRBV5-1 and TRBJ1-1, with D hard to call. V was trimmed by 4 bases and J by 2 bases, leaving 9 bases between them. The germline V gene encodes CDR1 SGHRS and CDR2 YFSETQ. The CDR3 covers 13 residues. This chain's CDR3 is CASSPNSNTEAFF. In nucleotides, the CDR3 is TGCGCCAGCAGCCCTAACAGTAACACTGAAGCTTTCTTT.

The V call is TRBV11-2, the J call TRBJ1-1; D is possibly TRBD1 (6 bases). Trimming stripped 5 bases from V and 3 bases from J, with 10 bases between. The CDR3 spans 13 residues. Per germline, CDR1 SGHAT and CDR2 FQNNGV. In DNA form, the CDR3 reads TGTGCCAGCAGCGCTCGACAGGACACTGAAGCTTTCTTT. Translating it yields CASSARQDTEAFF.

There are many counts of this clonotype. The J gene is TRBJ2-3, the V gene TRBV7-2; possibly TRBD1 for D (5 bases). Per germline, CDR1 SGHTA and CDR2 FQGNSA. This CDR3 is 17 amino acids long. The ends were cut back, 4 bases at V and 2 bases at J, with 19 bases in the middle. The DNA for the CDR3 is TGTGCCAGCAGCTACAGAGGACCGGACAAGTACACAGATACGCAGTATTTT. This codes for CASSYRGPDKYTDTQYF. Filled out from reference TRBV7-2 and TRBJ2-3, the complete variable domain reads GAGVSQSPSNKVTEKGKDVELRCDPISGHTALYWYRQSLGQGLEFLIYFQGNSAPDKSGLPSDRFSAERTGGSVSTLTIQRTQQEDSAVYLCASSYRGPDKYTDTQYFGPGTRLTVL.

This clonotype was counted ten times or more. V is TRBV5-6 and J is TRBJ2-1, with 13 bases identical to TRBD2. CDR1 is SGHDT and CDR2 is YYEEEE in the germline V gene. Trimming cost V 2 bases and J 8 bases; bases outside gene matches: 13. The length of the CDR3 is 18 residues. CDR3 sequence (DNA): TGTGCCAGCAGCTTAGGGACTAGCGGGATTTCGGAGATGGATGAGCAGTTCTTC. Its translation: CASSLGTSGISEMDEQFF.

The table lists this clonotype with a few counts. This chain uses TRBV6-5 with TRBJ1-1; D is undetermined. This CDR3 contains 14 residues. Germline CDR1 is MNHEY and CDR2 is SVGAGI. V lost 0 bases, J lost 6 bases, and 11 bases lay in between. CDR3 protein: CASSYSTGSSEAFF. CDR3 bases: TGTGCCAGCAGTTACTCGACGGGGAGTTCTGAAGCTTTCTTT.

This clonotype was recorded many times. V gene TRBV7-3 combines with J gene TRBJ2-5; 7 bases match TRBD1. This CDR3 has 15 residues. Losses at the gene ends were 11 bases for V and 0 bases for J; bases not matched to a gene: 12. From germline, CDR1 is SGHTA and CDR2 FQGTGA. The DNA for the CDR3 is TGTGCCCAAAGTCAGGGGGAAAGGCACCAAGAGACCCAGTACTTC. Protein product: CAQSQGERHQETQYF. Filled out from reference TRBV7-3 and TRBJ2-5, the complete variable domain reads GAGVSQTPSNKVTEKGKYVELRCDPISGHTALYWYRQSLGQGPEFLIYFQGTGAADDSGLPNDRFFAVRPEGSVSTLKIQRTERGDSAVYLCAQSQGERHQETQYFGPGTRLLVL.

This clonotype was recorded many times. This chain links TRBV4-3 with TRBJ2-7, with a possible D match to TRBD2 (5 bases). Trimming removed 3 bases at V and 0 bases at J, with 9 bases between. The CDR3 runs to 14 residues. The V gene's germline CDR1 is LGHNA and CDR2 YSLEER. Here the CDR3 DNA reads TGCGCCAGCAGCCAGGGCGAGGGCTCCTACGAGCAGTACTTC. It specifies CASSQGEGSYEQYF.

This clonotype was found many times. The J gene is TRBJ2-2, the V gene TRBV29-1; 7 positions agree with TRBD2. The V and J ends lost 4 bases and 4 bases, in that order; junction bases with no gene match: 6. There are 14 residues in the CDR3. The V gene's germline CDR1 is SQVTM and CDR2 ANQGSEA. As DNA, the CDR3 is TGCAGCGTTGGCGCGGGAGTGGGCACCGGGGAGCTGTTTTTT. It is translated as CSVGAGVGTGELFF.